This T cell receptor beta chain was recovered during a study of T cell responses to AZD1222 COVID-19 vaccine. Regarding the study as a whole: No day 14 peak samples; only post-peak repertoires were characterized. Baseline serology detected seropositivity in only five to seven AZD1222 recipients. Spike-specific TCR breadth and depth rose after two AZD1222 doses. In a largely white British group with more females than males, clonal diversity was possibly underestimated.

Measured with immunoSEQ multiplex PCR; TCRdb has only the in-frame clones, and not every one. The table has about 97,000 clones, 70% to 90% seen once. As to this clone: Its matching antigen is unknown. The junction and the germline gene differ at one end; a read error may be behind it.

The CDR3 sequence is 10 residues long. Looked up from germline, CDR1 is WNHNN and CDR2 is SYGVQD (reference sequence). The clonotype was recovered from an adult in good health. The rearrangement uses TRBV10-1 and TRBJ1-6; D unclear. Sequencing used peripheral blood, obtained on day 0 of AZD1222 vaccination. The DNA for the CDR3 is TGCGCCAGCGGGTATAAGGTATTCTGCTTT. This encodes CASGYKVFCF.